The entry below describes one T cell receptor (beta chain). Per the germline V gene, CDR1 is SGHRS and CDR2 is YFSETQ. V was trimmed by 0 bases and J by 7 bases, leaving 14 bases between them. This CDR3 has 14 residues. Patients at the Seattle site were enrolled during active infection and followed longitudinally. This record comes from a study of blood T cell repertoires in COVID-19. About the research overall: The cDNA or gDNA used as material had been derived from T cells, B-cell-depleted T cells, or PBMCs.

In the study's own analysis: Researchers report that nucleated cell counts were estimated from reference gene primer amplification. Clones were sequenced by immunoSEQ multiplex PCR, and TCRdb holds only the in-frame ones, with some missing. V and J calls and clone size are given by that table; D and trimming were obtained from the DNA. The table has roughly 300,000 clones, around 85% seen once. Sequenced material: peripheral blood. The genes are TRBV5-1 and TRBJ2-7; no firm D call. The clonotype was recovered from a woman aged 25-40 years with COVID-19, enrolled during active disease. The CDR3 DNA sequence: TGCGCCAGCAGCTTGGCCGGTTTGGGCCTGGAGCAGTACTTC. The encoded protein is CASSLAGLGLEQYF.